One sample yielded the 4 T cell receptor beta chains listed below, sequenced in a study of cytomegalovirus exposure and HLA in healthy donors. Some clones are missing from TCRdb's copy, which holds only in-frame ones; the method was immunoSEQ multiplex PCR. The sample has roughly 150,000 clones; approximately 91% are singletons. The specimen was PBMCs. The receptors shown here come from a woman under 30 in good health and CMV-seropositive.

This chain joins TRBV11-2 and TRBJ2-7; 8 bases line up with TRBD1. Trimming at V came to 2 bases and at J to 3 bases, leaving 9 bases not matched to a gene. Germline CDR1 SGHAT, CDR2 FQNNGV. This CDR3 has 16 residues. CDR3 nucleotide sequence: TGTGCCAGCAGCTTAAGGGGGCAGGGGGCATTCTACGAGCAGTACTTC. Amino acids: CASSLRGQGAFYEQYF. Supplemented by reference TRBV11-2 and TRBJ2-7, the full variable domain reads EAGVAQSPRYKIIEKRQSVAFWCNPISGHATLYWYQQILGQGPKLLIQFQNNGVVDDSQLPKDRFSAERLKGVDSTLKIQPAKLEDSAVYLCASSLRGQGAFYEQYFGPGTRLTVT.

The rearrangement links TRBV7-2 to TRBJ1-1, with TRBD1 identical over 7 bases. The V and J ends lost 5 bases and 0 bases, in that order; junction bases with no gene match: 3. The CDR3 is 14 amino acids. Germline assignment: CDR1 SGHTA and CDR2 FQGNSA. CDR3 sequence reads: CASSRTGLNTEAFF. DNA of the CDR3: TGTGCCAGCAGCAGGACAGGACTGAACACTGAAGCTTTCTTT.

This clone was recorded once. CDR3 region: CASSPGTANTGELFF. As DNA, the CDR3 is TGTGCCAGCTCACCTGGGACAGCAAACACCGGGGAGCTGTTTTTT. The chain joins TRBV18 to TRBJ2-2; TRBD1 matches 7 bases. This CDR3 comprises 15 residues. V was pared by 3 bases and J by 2 bases, with 3 bases of the junction left unmatched. Looked up from germline, CDR1 is KGHSH and CDR2 is LQKENI.

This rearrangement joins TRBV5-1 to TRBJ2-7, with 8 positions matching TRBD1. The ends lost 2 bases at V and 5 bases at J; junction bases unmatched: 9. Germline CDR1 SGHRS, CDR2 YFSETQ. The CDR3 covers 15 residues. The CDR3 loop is CASSLKQGGRNEQYF. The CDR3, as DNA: TGCGCCAGCAGCTTAAAACAGGGGGGTCGGAACGAGCAGTACTTC.